Listed below are T cell receptor beta chains from one sample, sequenced in a study of cytomegalovirus exposure and HLA in healthy donors. The assay was immunoSEQ multiplex PCR, and TCRdb's table has in-frame clones only and misses some. The sample has about 120,000 clones, around 80% seen once. The specimen sequenced was PBMCs. The receptor set was obtained from a man aged 25 to 45 in good health and CMV-seropositive. Both conserved end residues are part of each CDR3. A D gene is named only where the DNA matches it firmly. Some rows mark clone size as missing; the rest say once, few, many or name a class of expanded clone.

few TRBJ2-5 TRBD1 TRBV6-4 TGTGCCAGCAGACTCCGGGACAGGGGCCGACAAGAGACCCAGTACTTC CASRLRDRGRQETQYF
NA TRBJ2-3 NA TRBV19 TGTGCCAGTACGAGGGGACTCCGGGACGGACTATCCACAGATACGCAGTATTTT CASTRGLRDGLSTDTQYF
NA TRBJ1-5 NA TRBV10-1 TGCGCCAGCAGTGAAAGGACAGACCCAATTAAAGGTCGGCATTTT CASSERTDPIKGRHF
NA TRBJ2-7 TRBD2 TRBV11-2 TGTGCCAGCACCAATAGCGGGGGGGCAAGGAGCGAGCAGTACTTC CASTNSGGARSEQYF
NA TRBJ1-5 NA TRBV28 TGTGCCAGCAGTCCCCCTACCGGGACGGGGGGATCGTCCCAGCATTTT CASSPPTGTGGSSQHF
NA TRBJ2-2 NA TRBV2 TGTGCCAGCAGGTCTGTCTCCCCCGGGGAGCTGTTTTTT CASRSVSPGELFF
few TRBJ1-5 NA TRBV7-2 TGTGCCAGCAGCCCTCACTCTGACAGCCTGATGAGCAATCAGCCCCAGCATTTT CASSPHSDSLMSNQPQHF
NA TRBJ2-5 NA TRBV5-1 TGCGCCAGCAGCCCTCACCAAGAGACCCAGTACTTC CASSPHQETQYF
NA TRBJ2-3 TRBD2 TRBV4-3 TGCGCCAGCAGCCAAGTGCCCGCGGCTAGCGGGGGGGGCACAGATACGCAGTATTTT CASSQVPAASGGGTDTQYF
once TRBJ2-5 NA TRBV5-4 TGTGCCAGCAGCCTTCAGGGAGGAGAGACCCAGTACTTC CASSLQGGETQYF
few TRBJ2-7 NA TRBV7-9 TGTGCCAGCAGCTTAAGCGCTAGCGACTACGAGCAGTACTTC CASSLSASDYEQYF
NA TRBJ2-5 NA TRBV19 TGTGCCAGTAGTATGACTAAACAAGAGACCCAGTACTTC CASSMTKQETQYF
NA TRBJ1-5 NA TRBV18 TGTGCCAGCTCAGGGGGCTCTCAGCCCCAGCATTTT CASSGGSQPQHF
NA TRBJ2-7 NA TRBV28 TGTGCCAGCAGCCGAGGGGAGCAGTACTTC CASSRGEQYF
once TRBJ2-5 TRBD1 TRBV5-1 TGCGCCAGCAGCCCCTCCGGGACAGGGCGGTGGGAGACCCAGTACTTC CASSPSGTGRWETQYF
NA TRBJ2-1 NA TRBV28 TGTGCCAGCAGCCCCAGAGGGACACTTGACTACAATGAGCAGTTCTTC CASSPRGTLDYNEQFF
NA TRBJ2-5 TRBD1 TRBV28 TGTGCCAGCAGTCCCACCCCCTGGACAGGGCCACAAGAGACCCAGTACTTC CASSPTPWTGPQETQYF
NA TRBJ1-1 TRBD1 TRBV10-2 TGCGCCAGTATCACAGGGGGCGCAAGAAACACTGAAGCTTTCTTT CASITGGARNTEAFF
NA TRBJ2-5 NA TRBV6-5 TGTGCCAGCAGTTCTCCGGGGTCGTTAAACCGGGAGACCCAGTACTTC CASSSPGSLNRETQYF
NA TRBJ1-2 TRBD1 TRBV28 TGTGCCAGCAGTTCACAAGTAGGACAGGGATGGTATGGCTACACCTTC CASSSQVGQGWYGYTF
once TRBJ2-7 NA TRBV15 TGTGCCACCAGCACCCGACTGGGGCTAAACGAGCAGTACTTC CATSTRLGLNEQYF
NA TRBJ2-2 TRBD1 TRBV7-6 TGTGCCAGCAGCTCCGGACAGGGGGCGGACACCGGGGAGCTGTTTTTT CASSSGQGADTGELFF
NA TRBJ2-5 TRBD1 TRBV4-3 TGCGCCAGCAGCCAAGACCCCCGGGACAGCCACCAAGAGACCCAGTACTTC CASSQDPRDSHQETQYF
NA TRBJ2-3 NA TRBV7-9 TGTGCCAGCAGCTTAGGGGACTGGGCTAAGGATACGCAGTATTTT CASSLGDWAKDTQYF
NA TRBJ2-7 TRBD1 TRBV28 TGTGCCAGCAGCCCCGGACATACAGGGGGTTGCGAGCAGTACTTC CASSPGHTGGCEQYF
once TRBJ1-6 TRBD1 TRBV7-3 TGTGCCAGCAGCTCTACCGGGACAGGGGGTTCACCCCTCCACTTT CASSSTGTGGSPLHF
few TRBJ1-2 TRBD1 TRBV6-1 TGTGCCAGCAGTGCGGGACAGTACTATGGCTACACCTTC CASSAGQYYGYTF
NA TRBJ2-3 NA TRBV19 TGTGCCAGTAGTATAGATCGTCGCACAGATACGCAGTATTTT CASSIDRRTDTQYF
NA TRBJ2-3 TRBD2 TRBV7-8 TGTGCCAGCAGCTTGCGGCTAGCGGACACAGATACGCAGTATTTT CASSLRLADTDTQYF
NA TRBJ2-5 TRBD1 TRBV30 TGTGCCTGGACCAAGGGACAGGGGGCCCAAGAGACCCAGTACTTC CAWTKGQGAQETQYF
few TRBJ1-4 NA TRBV10-3 TGTGCCATCAGCGAGGGGGGGACTAATGAAAAACTGTTTTTT CAISEGGTNEKLFF
NA TRBJ2-7 NA TRBV7-2 TGTGCCAGCACCCCCGGAGGTTACTACGAGCAGTACTTC CASTPGGYYEQYF
few TRBJ2-3 NA TRBV9 TGTGCCAGCAGCGTAGTGGGAGGCACAGATACGCAGTATTTT CASSVVGGTDTQYF
NA TRBJ2-3 NA TRBV7-3 TGTGCCAGCAGCTTAGGAGAGGCGGGGACGCAGTATTTT CASSLGEAGTQYF
NA TRBJ2-2 TRBD2 TRBV9 TGTGCCAGCAGTCGCGGGGGGCAAGGAGGGACCGGGGAGCTGTTTTTT CASSRGGQGGTGELFF
NA TRBJ1-3 NA TRBV28 TGTGCCAGCAGTTTAAGCGCCCCCTCTGGAAACACCATATATTTT CASSLSAPSGNTIYF
NA TRBJ2-5 NA TRBV27 TGTGCCAGCAGTTTCTCCGGGGAGACCCAGTACTTC CASSFSGETQYF
NA TRBJ2-2 TRBD2 TRBV2 TGTGCCAGCAGCCACGGACTAGCGGGGGTCAACACCGGGGAGCTGTTTTTT CASSHGLAGVNTGELFF
NA TRBJ2-7 NA TRBV7-9 TGTGCCAGCAGCCCGCTAGCAGCCATCCACGAGCAGTACTTC CASSPLAAIHEQYF
NA TRBJ1-4 NA TRBV7-9 TGTGCCAGCAGCCCGACAGTTAATGAAAAACTGTTTTTT CASSPTVNEKLFF
few TRBJ2-7 TRBD1 TRBV2 TGTGCCAGCAGTGAAGTCCCGGGACAGGCCTACGAGCAGTACTTC CASSEVPGQAYEQYF
NA TRBJ2-1 TRBD1 TRBV30 TGTGCCAGGGACAGGTCCTACAATGAGCAGTTCTTC CARDRSYNEQFF
NA TRBJ1-4 TRBD1 TRBV4-1 TGCGCCAGCAGCCTTACAGGGGGCGTGGGTGAAAAACTGTTTTTT CASSLTGGVGEKLFF
NA TRBJ2-7 NA TRBV2 TGTGCCAGCAGCGGGACTTTTTCCTACGAGCAGTACTTC CASSGTFSYEQYF
NA TRBJ1-5 TRBD1 TRBV4-1 TGCGCCAGCAGCCAAGATAGGCGGACAGGGGCGTCGGGTAGCAATCAGCCCCAGCATTTT CASSQDRRTGASGSNQPQHF
NA TRBJ1-4 TRBD1 TRBV7-9 TGTGCCAGCAGCCGGACAGGGGGCCGGGAAAAACTGTTTTTT CASSRTGGREKLFF
once TRBJ2-3 TRBD2 TRBV13 TGTGCCAGCAGCTCATCCCTTACTAGCGGGGGGAGCACAGATACGCAGTATTTT CASSSSLTSGGSTDTQYF
few TRBJ1-4 NA TRBV6-5 TGTGCCACCCATCCGGGGGGGGGCCTTGGCGAAAAACTGTTTTTT CATHPGGGLGEKLFF
once TRBJ2-7 TRBD1 TRBV7-6 TGTGCCAGCAGCCTCGCCACAGGGGGCTACGAGCAGTACTTC CASSLATGGYEQYF
once TRBJ1-6 NA TRBV6-5 TGTGCCAGCAGTTACAGAGGCCCTAATTCACCCCTCCACTTT CASSYRGPNSPLHF
NA TRBJ2-1 TRBD2 TRBV5-6 TGTGCCAGCAGCTTGGTGACTAGCGGTTACAATGAGCAGTTCTTC CASSLVTSGYNEQFF
NA TRBJ1-4 NA TRBV12-5 TGTGCTAGTGGTTTGGGGAAGCAGGGTCGTGAAAAACTGTTTTTT CASGLGKQGREKLFF
few TRBJ1-3 NA TRBV4-3 TGCGCCAGCAGCCACGAGCATGTCTCCGGAAACACCATATATTTT CASSHEHVSGNTIYF
NA TRBJ1-1 TRBD1 TRBV7-9 TGTGCCAGCAGCGAACAGGGGGCAGATGAAGCTTTCTTT CASSEQGADEAFF
NA TRBJ2-7 TRBD2 TRBV5-3 TGTGCCAGAAGCTTGGCGAGGACTAGCGGGTTCTTC CARSLARTSGFF
NA TRBJ2-5 TRBD1 TRBV28 TGTGCCAGCCGGACGACAGGGGCCCACCAAGAGACCCAGTACTTC CASRTTGAHQETQYF
NA TRBJ2-7 NA TRBV30 TGTGCCTGGAGTCAGACTAGTGCGTACGAGCAGTACTTC CAWSQTSAYEQYF
NA TRBJ2-5 NA TRBV19 TGTGCCAGTAGTACGAACCGGGGCGGGGAGGAGACCCAGTACTTC CASSTNRGGEETQYF